This section outlines one T cell receptor beta chain sequence together with its context. At one boundary the junction diverges from the germline segment, which might be a read error. The data derive from a study of PD-L1 blockade in urothelial cancer. The CDR3 contains 16 residues. CDR1 is ENHRY and CDR2 is SYGVKD in the germline V gene. Using immunoSEQ multiplex PCR, the repertoire was profiled, and TCRdb retains in-frame clones only, with some absent. The profile shows approximately 52,000 clones, 60% to 85% of them singletons. Here the sequenced sample was PBMCs, taken around atezolizumab (anti-PD-L1) treatment. The chain recombines TRBV10-3 with TRBJ2-5, with 9 bases aligning to TRBD1. The receptor's source is an older man with urothelial cancer. As DNA, the CDR3 is TGTGCCATCAGTGTCCGGATGGGACAGGGCGACGAGACCCAATACTTC. Amino acids: CAISVRMGQGDETQYF.